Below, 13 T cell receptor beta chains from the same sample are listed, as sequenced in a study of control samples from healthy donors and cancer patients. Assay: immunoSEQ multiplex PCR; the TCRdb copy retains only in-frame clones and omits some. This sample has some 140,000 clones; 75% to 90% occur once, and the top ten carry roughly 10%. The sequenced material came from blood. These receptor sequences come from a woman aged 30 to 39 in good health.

CDR3 amino acids: CASSIQENTEAFF. CDR3 DNA sequence: TGTGCCAGCAGCATACAGGAGAACACTGAAGCTTTCTTT. The chain couples TRBV7-3 to TRBJ1-1; D might be TRBD1 (5 bases). Germline lookup yields CDR1 SGHTA and CDR2 FQGTGA. This CDR3 comprises 13 residues. Trimming took off 5 bases at V and 1 base at J, with 8 bases between the two ends.

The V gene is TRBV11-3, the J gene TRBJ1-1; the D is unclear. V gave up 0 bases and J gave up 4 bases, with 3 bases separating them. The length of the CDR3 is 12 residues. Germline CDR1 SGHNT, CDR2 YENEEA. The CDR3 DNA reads TGTGCCAGCAGCTTAGATGGCACTGAAGCTTTCTTT. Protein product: CASSLDGTEAFF.

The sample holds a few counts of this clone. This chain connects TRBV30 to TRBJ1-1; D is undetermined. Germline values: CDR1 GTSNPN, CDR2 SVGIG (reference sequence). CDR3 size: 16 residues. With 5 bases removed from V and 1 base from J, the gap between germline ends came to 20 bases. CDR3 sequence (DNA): TGTGCCTGGGGCAAGGGAAGTGGAATACGGAACACTGAAGCTTTCTTT. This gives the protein CAWGKGSGIRNTEAFF.

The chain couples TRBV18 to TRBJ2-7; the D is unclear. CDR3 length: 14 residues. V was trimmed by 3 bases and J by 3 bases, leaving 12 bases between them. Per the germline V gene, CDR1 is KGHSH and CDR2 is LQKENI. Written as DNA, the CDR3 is TGTGCCAGCTCACCTTGGGTCCACCGCTACGAGCAGTACTTC. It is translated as CASSPWVHRYEQYF.

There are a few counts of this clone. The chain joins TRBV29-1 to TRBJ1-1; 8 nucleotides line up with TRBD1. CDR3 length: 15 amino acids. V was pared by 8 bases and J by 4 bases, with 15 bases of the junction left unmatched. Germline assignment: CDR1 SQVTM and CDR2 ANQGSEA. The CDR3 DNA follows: TGCAGCACTCAGGTATCTCTAGGACAGGGCACTGAAGCTTTCTTT. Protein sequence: CSTQVSLGQGTEAFF.

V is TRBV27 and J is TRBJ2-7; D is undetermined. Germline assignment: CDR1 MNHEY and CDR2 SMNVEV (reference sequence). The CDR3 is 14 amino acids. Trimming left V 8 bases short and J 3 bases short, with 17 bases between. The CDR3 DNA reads TGTGCCAGCTCCCCCCGCGGACCCTTCTACGAGCAGTACTTC. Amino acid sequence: CASSPRGPFYEQYF.

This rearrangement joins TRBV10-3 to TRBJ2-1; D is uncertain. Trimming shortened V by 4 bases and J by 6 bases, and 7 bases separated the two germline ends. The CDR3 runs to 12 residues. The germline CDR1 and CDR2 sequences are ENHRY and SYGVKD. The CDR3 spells CAISAYANEQFF. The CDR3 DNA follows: TGTGCCATCAGTGCCTATGCCAATGAGCAGTTCTTC.

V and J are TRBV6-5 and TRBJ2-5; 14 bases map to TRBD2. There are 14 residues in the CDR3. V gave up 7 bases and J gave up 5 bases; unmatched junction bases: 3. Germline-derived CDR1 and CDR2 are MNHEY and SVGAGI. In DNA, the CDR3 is TGTGCCAGCAAGGGACTAGCGGGAGCCGAGACCCAGTACTTC. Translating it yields CASKGLAGAETQYF.

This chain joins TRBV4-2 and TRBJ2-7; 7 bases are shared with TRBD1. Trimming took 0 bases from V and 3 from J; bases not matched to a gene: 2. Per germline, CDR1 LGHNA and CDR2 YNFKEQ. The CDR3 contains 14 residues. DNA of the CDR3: TGTGCCAGCAGCCAAGACGGACAGGACTACGAGCAGTACTTC. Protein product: CASSQDGQDYEQYF.

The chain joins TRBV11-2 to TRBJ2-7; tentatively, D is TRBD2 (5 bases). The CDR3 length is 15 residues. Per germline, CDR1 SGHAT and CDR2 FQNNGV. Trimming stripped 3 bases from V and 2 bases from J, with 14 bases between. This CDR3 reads CASSFELGLTYEQYF. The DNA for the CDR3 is TGTGCCAGCAGCTTTGAACTAGGGCTAACCTACGAGCAGTACTTC.

The chain's CDR3 is CASSVGLAGGDGTDTQYF. Written as DNA, the CDR3 is TGTGCCAGCAGCGTAGGGCTAGCGGGAGGTGATGGCACAGATACGCAGTATTTT. The J gene is TRBJ2-3, the V gene TRBV9, with TRBD2 matching over 11 bases. The V and J ends lost 0 bases and 1 base, in that order; junction bases with no gene match: 7. The germline gives CDR1 SGDLS, CDR2 YYNGEE. The CDR3 runs 18 residues.

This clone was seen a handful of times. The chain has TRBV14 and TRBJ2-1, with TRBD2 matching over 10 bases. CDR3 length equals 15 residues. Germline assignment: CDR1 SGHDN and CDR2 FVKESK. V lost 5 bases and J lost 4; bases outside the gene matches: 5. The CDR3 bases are TGTGCCAGCAGCGTCGGACTAGCGGTTTACAATGAGCAGTTCTTC. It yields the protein CASSVGLAVYNEQFF.

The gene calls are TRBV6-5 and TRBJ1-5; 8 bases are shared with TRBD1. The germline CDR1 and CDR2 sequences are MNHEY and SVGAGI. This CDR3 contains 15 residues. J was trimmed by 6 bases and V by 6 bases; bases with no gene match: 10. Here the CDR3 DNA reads TGTGCCAGCAGACTTGGACAGGGAGCGAGTCAGCCCCAGCATTTT. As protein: CASRLGQGASQPQHF.